A single sample is the source of the 15 T cell receptor beta chains below, sequenced in a study of CD4+ T cells in melanoma. The repertoire was sequenced with immunoSEQ multiplex PCR; TCRdb's copy has only in-frame clones and lacks some. The repertoire holds approximately 110,000 clones, with roughly 90% as singletons. The sequenced sample was peripheral blood. Receptors were obtained from a human donor with melanoma.

On this clone: This sample includes further DNA sequences coding for the same CDR3. The chain has TRBV7-3 and TRBJ2-1, with 10 positions matching TRBD2. The CDR3 contains 15 residues. Germline V lookup: CDR1 SGHTA, CDR2 FQGTGA. The ends lost 4 bases at V and 4 bases at J; junction bases unmatched: 4. The CDR3 region is CASSSTSGPYNEQFF. The CDR3 region has the DNA TGTGCCAGCAGCTCGACTAGCGGGCCTTACAATGAGCAGTTCTTC.

The chain joins TRBV11-3 to TRBJ2-7; 7 nucleotides line up with TRBD1. The CDR3 spans 13 residues. V shed 5 bases and J 5 bases; nucleotides not matched to a gene: 6. The germline V gene has CDR1 SGHNT and CDR2 YENEEA. The CDR3 is CASSPGQAHEQYF. CDR3 nucleotides: TGTGCCAGCAGCCCCGGACAGGCCCACGAGCAGTACTTC.

The genes are TRBV5-1 and TRBJ1-3; unclear D gene. This CDR3 spans 14 amino acids. Germline CDR1 reads SGHRS; CDR2 reads YFSETQ. Trimming took off 0 bases at V and 4 bases at J, with 8 bases between the two ends. CDR3 loop: CASSLESQGNTIYF. The DNA of the CDR3 is TGCGCCAGCAGCTTGGAGTCGCAGGGAAACACCATATATTTT.

This sequence joins TRBV18 and TRBJ2-3; TRBD2 is a possible D gene (5 bases). Germline V gene sequence: CDR1 KGHSH, CDR2 LQKENI. V was shortened by 6 bases and J by 2 bases, with 12 bases between the two germline ends. The CDR3 sequence is 14 residues long. The CDR3 DNA reads TGTGCCAGCTCCCCTGACTATTACACAGATACGCAGTATTTT. Protein sequence: CASSPDYYTDTQYF.

The V and J genes are TRBV7-3 and TRBJ2-3; D gene unclear. V lost 2 bases and J 5 bases, leaving 17 bases between the germline ends. The CDR3 contains 16 residues. CDR1 is SGHTA and CDR2 is FQGTGA in the germline V gene. CDR3 sequence (DNA): TGTGCCAGCAGCTTAGGCTTAATAAACTACAGAGATACGCAGTATTTT. Protein: CASSLGLINYRDTQYF.

The CDR3 bases are TGTGCCAGTAGCGTTGGGGGCGGAAACTATGGCTACACCTTC. Protein product: CASSVGGGNYGYTF. V usage is TRBV19 and J usage is TRBJ1-2, with TRBD1 as a possible D gene (6 bases). V gave up 6 bases and J gave up 2 bases, with 13 bases separating them. CDR3 length: 14 amino acids. Germline V gives CDR1 LNHDA, CDR2 SQIVND (reference sequence).

The chain has TRBV27 and TRBJ2-4; TRBD1 is a possible D gene (6 bases). Trimming took off 9 bases at V and 0 bases at J, with 6 bases between the two ends. This CDR3 has 12 residues. CDR1 and CDR2 from the germline V gene are MNHEY and SMNVEV (reference sequence). The CDR3 protein is CARTGAKNIQYF. CDR3 in DNA: TGTGCCAGGACAGGAGCCAAAAACATTCAGTACTTC.

This rearrangement joins TRBV7-3 to TRBJ2-3; the D gene is possibly TRBD2 (5 bases). This CDR3 contains 12 residues. Per germline, CDR1 SGHTA and CDR2 FQGTGA. V was shortened by 4 bases and J by 6 bases, with 8 bases between the two germline ends. The CDR3 DNA reads as TGTGCCAGCAGCTCGAGGGTTGATACGCAGTATTTT. Translation gives CASSSRVDTQYF.

The chain couples TRBV5-8 to TRBJ2-4; no reliable D call. In germline, CDR1 is SGHTS, CDR2 YDEGEE. The CDR3 consists of 14 residues. Trimming removed 0 bases from V and 7 bases from J, with 11 bases in between. The CDR3 is CASSLAGPSNIQYF. CDR3 in DNA: TGTGCCAGCAGCTTGGCCGGACCCTCGAACATTCAGTACTTC.

V usage is TRBV18 and J usage is TRBJ1-2; possibly TRBD1 for D (5 bases). CDR1 and CDR2 (germline): KGHSH, LQKENI. V lost 3 bases and J lost 1, with 12 bases in between. This CDR3 has 15 residues. CDR3 DNA sequence: TGTGCCAGCTCACCGGGGGTAACACTTAACTATGGCTACACCTTC. Its translation is CASSPGVTLNYGYTF.

This clone was found once. The CDR3 is CASSLQNTEAFF. CDR3 DNA sequence: TGTGCCAGCAGCTTACAGAACACTGAAGCTTTCTTT. V gene TRBV7-9 combines with J gene TRBJ1-1; no definite D call. The CDR3 is made up of 12 amino acids. Germline V gives CDR1 SEHNR, CDR2 FQNEAQ (reference sequence). V lost 2 bases and J 1 base, leaving 2 bases between the germline ends.

V usage is TRBV14 and J usage is TRBJ2-3; D gene unclear. Trimming left V 4 bases short and J 4 bases short, with 6 bases between. Germline-derived CDR1 and CDR2 are SGHDN and FVKESK. The CDR3 contains 12 residues. CDR3 amino acids: CASSPHPDTQYF. CDR3 nucleotide sequence: TGTGCCAGCAGCCCCCACCCAGATACGCAGTATTTT.

This chain connects TRBV29-1 to TRBJ2-7; 10 bases fit TRBD2. After removal of 6 bases from V and 0 bases from J, the junction contained 2 bases not matched to a gene. Germline V gene data show CDR1 as SQVTM and CDR2 as ANQGSEA. This CDR3 is 13 amino acids long. Written as DNA, the CDR3 is TGCAGCGTCCGGACTAGCGGCTCCTACGAGCAGTACTTC. Its protein product is CSVRTSGSYEQYF.

This chain links TRBV7-2 with TRBJ1-1; the match to TRBD1 covers 7 bases. Germline trimming cut 4 bases from V and 4 bases from J; bases unmatched to any gene: 6. Germline assignment: CDR1 SGHTA and CDR2 FQGNSA. The length of the CDR3 is 14 residues. The CDR3 DNA sequence: TGTGCCAGCAGCTCTCTGACAGGGACCACTGAAGCTTTCTTT. Translating gives CASSSLTGTTEAFF.

J is TRBJ1-1 and V is TRBV11-3, with D uncertain. The germline CDR1 and CDR2 sequences are SGHNT and YENEEA. V was cut by 0 bases and J by 5 bases, with 7 bases left in between. The CDR3 sequence is 13 residues long. The CDR3 loop reads CASSLDPLTEAFF. In nucleotides, the CDR3 is TGTGCCAGCAGCTTAGATCCTTTAACTGAAGCTTTCTTT. The variable domain in full, completed from reference TRBV11-3 and TRBJ1-1, reads EAGVVQSPRYKIIEKKQPVAFWCNPISGHNTLYWYLQNLGQGPELLIRYENEEAVDDSQLPKDRFSAERLKGVDSTLKIQPAELGDSAVYLCASSLDPLTEAFFGQGTRLTVV.